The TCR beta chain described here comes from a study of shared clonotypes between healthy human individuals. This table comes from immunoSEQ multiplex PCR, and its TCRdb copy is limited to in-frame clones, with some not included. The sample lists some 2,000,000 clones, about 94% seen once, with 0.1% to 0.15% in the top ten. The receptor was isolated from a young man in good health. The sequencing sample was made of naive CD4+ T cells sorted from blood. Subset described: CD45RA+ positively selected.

The CDR3 DNA sequence: TGTGCCACCAAGGACAGCCAGAACACCGGGGAGCTGTTTTTT. Its protein is CATKDSQNTGELFF. The rearrangement joins TRBV10-3 to TRBJ2-2; a possible D gene is TRBD1 (6 bases). Germline assignment: CDR1 ENHRY and CDR2 SYGVKD. Trimming shortened V by 10 bases and J by 1 base, and 13 bases separated the two germline ends. The CDR3 length is 14 residues.